Here is one T cell receptor beta chain with its context. This entry comes from a study of T cells expressing NK-cell markers. This CDR3 is built from 18 residues. Germline CDR1 is SGHAT and CDR2 is FQDESV (reference sequence). TCRdb derives one entry per CDR3 protein from the 5' RACE reads, leaving out DNA. In total, the table holds hundreds of thousands of distinct CDR3 sequences. The receptor comes from a woman aged 18 to 75 in good health. Sequencing was performed on blood T cells: a sorted CD56 or NKG2C T cell subset, CD4+ or CD8+ T cells, or bulk PBMC T cells (not recorded which). This rearrangement joins TRBV11-1 to TRBJ2-2; TCRdb's assignment of TRBD1 cannot be checked, as there is no DNA. CDR3 region: CASSLDKTGTTNTGELFF.